The 21 T cell receptor beta chains presented below share a single source sample, sequenced in a study of T cells after yellow fever vaccination (dated by TCRdb to the late 2010s). Libraries were made using 5' RACE. Sequencing was performed on an Illumina HiSeq 2500. The public reads were quality trimmed at Q25 with fastp and then assembled into clones with MiXCR by TCRdb, keeping productive beta chains. Rows with one shared CDR3 protein collapse into an entry with the most common genes and DNA. The sample has hundreds of thousands of distinct CDR3 sequences on record, 10% to 15% of them singletons. The ten top clones hold 14% to 15% of the sample. Per the publication, the treatment or condition label means: live attenuated yellow fever vaccine strain. This sample comprised PBMCs, obtained on the day of the yellow fever booster vaccination. The receptors shown here come from a man aged 25-45 years who received the YFV17D yellow fever vaccine.

Only a few counts were recorded for this clonotype. The chain employs TRBV12-3 or TRBV12-4 and TRBJ2-7; the D gene is possibly TRBD2 (6 bases). This CDR3 spans 15 amino acids. The V end was cut by 8 bases, the J end by 4 bases, with 21 bases between. The CDR3 DNA sequence: TGTGCCAGCGCGTCAACGACTAGGCCCGTTTACGAGCAGTACTTC. Its protein product is CASASTTRPVYEQYF.

This clonotype was detected only a few times. The chain is built from TRBV7-7 and TRBJ2-3; TRBD2 matches at 7 bases. Trimming took 1 base from V and 2 from J; bases not matched to a gene: 3. The CDR3 consists of 15 residues. Germline lookup yields CDR1 SSHAT and CDR2 FNYEAQ (reference sequence). The CDR3 nucleotides are TGTGCCAGCAGCTTAGGAGCGGGGACCACAGATACGCAGTATTTT. Translated, it gives CASSLGAGTTDTQYF.

The chain employs TRBV5-1 and TRBJ2-5, with 8 bases aligning to TRBD2. This CDR3 comprises 16 residues. Germline trimming cut 0 bases from V and 5 bases from J; bases unmatched to any gene: 9. In germline, CDR1 is SGHRS, CDR2 YFSETQ. The CDR3 is CASSLGFSGSSETQYF. In DNA, the CDR3 is TGCGCCAGCAGCTTGGGATTCAGCGGGAGTTCGGAGACCCAGTACTTC. The full variable domain, with the rest looked up from reference TRBV5-1 and TRBJ2-5, is KAGVTQTPRYLIKTRGQQVTLSCSPISGHRSVSWYQQTPGQGLQFLFEYFSETQRNKGNFPGRFSGRQFSNSRSEMNVSTLELGDSALYLCASSLGFSGSSETQYFGPGTRLLVL.

A word on this clonotype: No conserved phenylalanine or tryptophan is present at the end of the CDR3, so a read error is the likely explanation. The DNA is omitted, as the CDR3 cannot be located on it reliably, and the CDR3 follows TCRdb's listing. This sequence joins TRBV28 and TRBJ2-1; TRBD1, the table's D call, was not compared with the DNA. Both ends counted, the CDR3 spans 19 residues. Germline CDR1 and CDR2: MDHEN and SYDVKM. CDR3 loop: CASRSRWGATTSDNGGGNS.

This clonotype has more than one count but fewer than ten. This chain joins TRBV19 and TRBJ2-3; TRBD2 aligns across 16 bases. The CDR3 spans 18 residues. V dropped 5 bases and J dropped 3; count of bases not matched to a gene: 8. CDR1 and CDR2 from the germline V gene are LNHDA and SQIVND (reference sequence). The CDR3 here is CASSSGTSGRAWTDTQYF. For the CDR3, the DNA is TGTGCCAGTAGTTCCGGGACTAGCGGGAGGGCCTGGACAGATACGCAGTATTTT.

The rearrangement joins TRBV11-2 to TRBJ2-7; TRBD1 agrees at 9 bases. The CDR3 runs to 16 residues. Germline V CDR1 and CDR2: SGHAT, FQNNGV. J gave up 0 bases and V 3 bases, and 6 bases lay outside the gene matches. The CDR3 loop is CASSLAGTGFSYEQYF. The CDR3 DNA sequence: TGTGCCAGCAGCTTGGCCGGGACAGGGTTCTCCTACGAGCAGTACTTC.

The chain uses TRBV14 and TRBJ2-7; TRBD2 matches 13 bases. Germline lookup yields CDR1 SGHDN and CDR2 FVKESK. The CDR3 has 20 amino acids. The junction had 20 bases not matched to a gene; V was cut back by 6 bases and J by 3 bases. As DNA, the CDR3 is TGTGCCAGCAGTCCTCGACAGGGTAAGACTAGCGGGAGGTCCCTCTACGAGCAGTACTTC. Amino acids: CASSPRQGKTSGRSLYEQYF.

This clonotype was seen more than once but under ten times. The genes are TRBV5-1 and TRBJ1-1, with 9 bases lining up with TRBD1. Germline CDR1 is SGHRS and CDR2 is YFSETQ. V trimming: 4 bases; J trimming: 2 bases; junction bases outside the gene matches: 9. This CDR3 contains 16 residues. CDR3 sequence (DNA): TGCGCCAGCAGCCCGCGCGCGGGACAGGGCAACACTGAAGCTTTCTTT. Translated: CASSPRAGQGNTEAFF.

This chain links TRBV6-1 with TRBJ2-1; 7 bases map to TRBD2. Germline V gives CDR1 MNHNS, CDR2 SASEGT. The J segment lost 3 bases and the V segment lost 8 bases, leaving 10 bases of the junction unmatched. The CDR3 extends over 15 amino acids. CDR3 sequence: CASPLGGSGYNEQFF. Written as DNA, the CDR3 is TGTGCCAGCCCCTTGGGCGGGAGCGGCTACAATGAGCAGTTCTTC.

This clonotype was counted a few times. This chain links TRBV4-3 with TRBJ2-5, with D possibly TRBD1 on 5 matching bases. Germline V gene sequence: CDR1 LGHNA, CDR2 YSLEER. V lost 0 bases and J lost 2, with 10 bases in between. The CDR3 runs 15 residues. CDR3 loop: CASSQEDSGQETQYF. The CDR3 DNA is TGCGCCAGCAGCCAAGAAGACAGTGGTCAAGAGACCCAGTACTTC.

The chain carries TRBV24-1 and TRBJ2-1; 14 bases map to TRBD2. The CDR3 consists of 16 residues. The V gene end was trimmed by 5 bases and the J gene end by 9 bases; junction bases not matched to a gene: 8. Germline CDR1 reads KGHDR; CDR2 reads SFDVKD. The CDR3 nucleotides read TGTGCCACCAGTGGCATGACTAGCGGGAGGGCCGGTGAGCAGTTCTTC. Translated, it gives CATSGMTSGRAGEQFF.

Comments on this clonotype: This likely comes from a read error, as the CDR3 has no conserved phenylalanine or tryptophan at its end. Here the CDR3 reads CASSLEVTSGYNEQFL. As DNA, the CDR3 is TGTGCCAGCAGCTTAGAAGTCACTAGCGGGTACAATGAGCAGTTCCTC. This chain uses TRBV7-2 with TRBJ2-1; 9 nucleotides agree with TRBD2. From germline, CDR1 is SGHTA and CDR2 FQGNSA. The CDR3 is made up of 16 amino acids. The V gene end was trimmed by 1 base and the J gene end by 4 bases; junction bases not matched to a gene: 5.

The sample holds a few counts of this clonotype. CDR3 sequence reads: CASSLTRGPMTYEQYF. The CDR3 region has the DNA TGTGCCAGCAGTTTAACGCGGGGTCCTATGACCTACGAGCAGTACTTC. The chain has TRBV27 and TRBJ2-7, with D possibly TRBD2 on 6 matching bases. Germline lookup yields CDR1 MNHEY and CDR2 SMNVEV (reference sequence). The CDR3 has 16 amino acids. Trimming removed 2 bases from V and 2 bases from J, with 16 bases in between.

The V and J genes are TRBV7-9 and TRBJ2-1; 7 positions agree with TRBD2. The CDR3 totals 15 residues. The V and J ends lost 5 bases and 0 bases, in that order; junction bases with no gene match: 4. Germline loops: CDR1 SEHNR, CDR2 FQNEAQ (reference sequence). The chain's CDR3 is CASSPSGNSYNEQFF. CDR3 DNA: TGTGCCAGCAGCCCAAGCGGGAACTCCTACAATGAGCAGTTCTTC.

This clonotype has just a few counts. The rearrangement links TRBV9 to TRBJ2-2, with 8 bases aligning to TRBD2. Losses at the gene ends were 1 base for V and 6 bases for J; bases not matched to a gene: 5. The germline V gene encodes CDR1 SGDLS and CDR2 YYNGEE. The CDR3 is made up of 15 amino acids. CDR3 sequence (DNA): TGTGCCAGCAGCGTATTGGGACTAGAGGCCGGGGAGCTGTTTTTT. It encodes CASSVLGLEAGELFF.

The chain links TRBV2 to TRBJ2-1; D may correspond to TRBD1 or TRBD2 (5 bases each). The CDR3 length is 14 residues. Trimming took 4 bases from V and 6 from J, leaving 13 bases between them. Germline CDR1 and CDR2: SNHLY and FYNNEI. CDR3 region: CASSGGRDANEQFF. In nucleotides, the CDR3 is TGTGCCAGCAGTGGAGGAAGGGACGCCAATGAGCAGTTCTTC. The whole variable domain, filled in from reference TRBV2 and TRBJ2-1, reads EPEVTQTPSHQVTQMGQEVILRCVPISNHLYFYWYRQILGQKVEFLVSFYNNEISEKSEIFDDQFSVERPDGSNFTLKIRSTKLEDSAMYFCASSGGRDANEQFFGPGTRLTVL.

This chain connects TRBV5-6 to TRBJ2-3; 7 bases line up with TRBD1. This CDR3 comprises 17 residues. Germline loops: CDR1 SGHDT, CDR2 YYEEEE. Losses at the gene ends were 4 bases for V and 0 bases for J; bases not matched to a gene: 11. CDR3 sequence (DNA): TGTGCCAGCAGCGGAGGACCGGGACAGACTAGCACAGATACGCAGTATTTT. It codes for CASSGGPGQTSTDTQYF.

This clonotype has a handful of counts. The V call is TRBV24-1, the J call TRBJ2-1, with D perhaps assigned TRBD1 or TRBD2 (5 bases each). Trimming removed 7 bases from V and 9 bases from J, with 15 bases in between. The CDR3 is 13 residues long. Germline V gives CDR1 KGHDR, CDR2 SFDVKD. This CDR3 is CATRDFGGSEQFF. The CDR3 DNA reads as TGTGCCACCAGGGACTTTGGGGGAAGTGAGCAGTTCTTC.

The chain uses TRBV6-5 and TRBJ2-1, with D possibly TRBD2 on 5 matching bases. The CDR3 is 14 residues long. Germline V gene lookup returns CDR1 MNHEY and CDR2 SVGAGI. V was clipped by 0 bases and J by 5 bases, with 8 bases between them. CDR3 coding DNA: TGTGCCAGCAGTTACTCGGGAGATCACAATGAGCAGTTCTTC. Its translation: CASSYSGDHNEQFF.

This chain joins TRBV7-6 and TRBJ1-1; D is uncertain. Germline CDR1 SGHVS, CDR2 FNYEAQ. V was cut by 4 bases and J by 3 bases, with 9 bases left in between. The CDR3 runs to 13 residues. This CDR3 reads CASSYDRDTEAFF. In DNA form, the CDR3 reads TGTGCCAGCAGCTATGATAGAGACACTGAAGCTTTCTTT.

This clonotype has ten or more counts. V usage is TRBV20-1 and J usage is TRBJ1-2, with D uncertain. This CDR3 is built from 12 residues. Germline V gene sequence: CDR1 DFQATT, CDR2 SNEGSKA (reference sequence). Trimming took off 3 bases at V and 7 bases at J, with 12 bases between the two ends. Here the CDR3 reads CSAREGGTGYTF. CDR3 coding DNA: TGCAGTGCTAGGGAGGGAGGTACTGGCTACACCTTC.